One sample yielded the 13 T cell receptor beta chains listed below, sequenced in a study of blood T cells in healthy people across ages. Sample-barcoded 5' priming and a J-beta primer mix drove a second PCR of roughly 7 to 11 cycles. MiXCR was run by TCRdb on the 5' RACE reads, yielding one entry per CDR3 protein. The profile shows around 1,800,000 distinct CDR3 sequences, 30% to 40% of them singletons. Source material: blood. The receptors originated from a human donor in good health.

The CDR3: CASSPPPRGGTDTQYF. CDR3 in DNA: TGTGCCAGCAGTCCCCCGCCCCGGGGGGGCACAGATACGCAGTATTTT. This chain connects TRBV6-2 or TRBV6-3 to TRBJ2-3; 7 bases match TRBD2. Losses at the gene ends were 5 bases for V and 1 base for J; bases not matched to a gene: 9. Per germline, CDR1 MNHEY and CDR2 SVGEGT. This CDR3 is built from 16 residues.

The V call is TRBV15, the J call TRBJ2-6; D not resolved. From germline, CDR1 is LNHNV and CDR2 YYDKDF (reference sequence). The CDR3 covers 15 residues. V lost 5 bases, J lost 5 bases, and 13 bases lay in between. CDR3 in amino acids: CATSPLDRRANVLTF. In nucleotides, the CDR3 is TGTGCCACCAGCCCACTGGACCGTCGGGCCAACGTCCTGACTTTC. The full variable domain, rest sourced from reference TRBV15 and TRBJ2-6, is DAMVIQNPRYQVTQFGKPVTLSCSQTLNHNVMYWYQQKSSQAPKLLFHYYDKDFNNEADTPDNFQSRRPNTSFCFLDIRSPGLGDTAMYLCATSPLDRRANVLTFGAGSRLTVL.

This clonotype was observed a handful of times. The genes are TRBV7-3 and TRBJ1-1; D is uncertain. The CDR3 runs to 13 residues. Between the trimmed V and J ends, which lost 1 base and 7 bases, there was a span of 10 bases. Germline CDR1 SGHTA, CDR2 FQGTGA. DNA of the CDR3: TGTGCCAGCAGCTTAAGAGGGTCCCTTGAAGCTTTCTTT. It encodes CASSLRGSLEAFF.

This clonotype was recorded a few times. This rearrangement joins TRBV9 to TRBJ2-1, with 11 bases that match TRBD2. This CDR3 has 19 amino acids. CDR1 is SGDLS, CDR2 YYNGEE, per germline. Trimming at V came to 0 bases and at J to 0 bases, leaving 8 bases not matched to a gene. The CDR3 region is CASSVGLSGGAPSYNEQFF. The CDR3 bases are TGTGCCAGCAGCGTAGGCCTTAGCGGGGGGGCCCCCTCCTACAATGAGCAGTTCTTC.

This clonotype was observed a few times. The V and J genes are TRBV11-2 and TRBJ1-2; D gene uncertain. The germline V gene has CDR1 SGHAT and CDR2 FQNNGV. This CDR3 has 14 amino acids. Trimming left V 1 base short and J 8 bases short, with 14 bases between. CDR3 sequence (DNA): TGTGCCAGCAGCTTAGGGCCTATTGGAGACGGCTACACCTTC. It yields the protein CASSLGPIGDGYTF. Supplemented by reference TRBV11-2 and TRBJ1-2, the full variable domain reads EAGVAQSPRYKIIEKRQSVAFWCNPISGHATLYWYQQILGQGPKLLIQFQNNGVVDDSQLPKDRFSAERLKGVDSTLKIQPAKLEDSAVYLCASSLGPIGDGYTFGSGTRLTVV.

Note on this clonotype: A single base separates this from a much larger clone, so it may be a read error. The J gene is TRBJ1-2, the V gene TRBV12-3 or TRBV12-4; 10 bases match TRBD1. With V trimmed by 6 bases and J by 4 bases, 5 bases remained unmatched. The CDR3 runs 14 residues. The CDR3 is CASSRGQGIYGYTF. The CDR3 DNA reads TGTGCCAGCAGCCGGGGACAGGGGATCTATGGCTACACCTTC.

This chain joins TRBV4-3 and TRBJ1-2; possible D gene TRBD1, 6 bases. Germline assignment: CDR1 LGHNA and CDR2 YSLEER. V was cut by 4 bases and J by 4 bases, with 16 bases left in between. The CDR3 is 15 amino acids. The CDR3 DNA reads TGCGCCAGCAGCCCAACCAGGGGCGTCTCCTATGGCTACACCTTC. Protein: CASSPTRGVSYGYTF.

This rearrangement joins TRBV3-1 to TRBJ2-5; perhaps TRBD1 as D (6 bases). The CDR3 length is 16 residues. Trimming removed 4 bases from V and 4 bases from J, with 19 bases in between. In germline, CDR1 is LGHDT, CDR2 YNNKEL (reference sequence). CDR3: CASSPVTTGGPETQYF. The DNA for the CDR3 is TGTGCCAGCAGCCCCGTGACGACAGGAGGCCCAGAGACCCAGTACTTC.

The gene calls are TRBV7-9 and TRBJ2-4, with D possibly matching TRBD2 (6 bases). The end of the DNA fits TRBJ2-5 better, so the J call may be wrong. Per germline, CDR1 SEHNR and CDR2 FQNEAQ (reference sequence). CDR3 length: 15 residues. CDR3 sequence reads: CASSPVGGIQETQYF. The CDR3, as DNA: TGTGCCAGCAGCCCCGTCGGCGGGATACAAGAGACCCAGTACTTC.

This chain connects TRBV13 to TRBJ2-1, with D possibly being TRBD1 (6 bases). The germline gives CDR1 PRHDT, CDR2 FYEKMQ (reference sequence). CDR3 size: 14 residues. Trimming took 4 bases from V and 5 from J, leaving 12 bases between them. CDR3 sequence (DNA): TGTGCCAGCAGCTCAGGGGTCTGGAACAATGAGCAGTTCTTC. Its protein product is CASSSGVWNNEQFF.

This chain links TRBV5-1 with TRBJ2-1, with unresolved D. V was pared by 0 bases and J by 10 bases, with 11 bases between. Germline CDR1 is SGHRS and CDR2 is YFSETQ. There are 13 residues in the CDR3. The DNA for the CDR3 is TGCGCCAGCAGCTTGGTTGGGCTTCTGGAGCAGTTCTTC. Its protein product is CASSLVGLLEQFF.

The chain employs TRBV28 and TRBJ1-5; 12 bases are a match to TRBD1. This CDR3 is 16 amino acids long. The germline CDR1 and CDR2 sequences are MDHEN and SYDVKM. V trimming: 6 bases; J trimming: 7 bases; junction bases outside the gene matches: 10. CDR3 bases: TGTGCCAGCAGCCCCCTGGGACAGGGGGCAAAACAGCCCCAGCATTTT. This sequence encodes CASSPLGQGAKQPQHF.

The chain has TRBV7-2 and TRBJ1-1; D gene ambiguous. CDR3 size: 17 residues. Per germline, CDR1 SGHTA and CDR2 FQGNSA. V lost 1 base and J lost 0, with 15 bases in between. DNA for the CDR3: TGTGCCAGCAGCTTAGTAGGGAGTAGAGCTATGAACACTGAAGCTTTCTTT. Protein product: CASSLVGSRAMNTEAFF.